Only a few counts were recorded for the clone carrying this TCR beta chain. Its antigen is as yet unknown. The CDR3 contains 12 residues. The germline V gene encodes CDR1 MDHEN and CDR2 SYDVKM. The junction had 2 bases not matched to a gene; V was cut back by 4 bases and J by 11 bases. The entry originates in a study of CD8 T cells in ankylosing spondylitis. The study, taken as a whole, reports: There was a TCR beta motif, made of eight highly homologous variants, that appeared characteristic of ankylosing spondylitis blood. Disease-linked clones were reportedly significantly enriched in matched ankylosing spondylitis synovial fluid.

Libraries for TCR beta were made by quantitative 5'-RACE with molecular barcodes. TCRdb recomputed calls from the 5' RACE reads with MiXCR, one row per CDR3 protein. The sample contains some 840,000 distinct CDR3 sequences, 10% to 15% of which appear only once. This sequence joins TRBV28 and TRBJ2-2, with 9 bases that match TRBD1. The sample taken for sequencing was blood, either unsorted or a sorted T cell fraction (not recorded which). The TCR comes from a male donor with ankylosing spondylitis. The CDR3, as DNA: TGTGCCAGCAGTTGGGACAGGGATGAGCTGTTTTTT. Protein product: CASSWDRDELFF.